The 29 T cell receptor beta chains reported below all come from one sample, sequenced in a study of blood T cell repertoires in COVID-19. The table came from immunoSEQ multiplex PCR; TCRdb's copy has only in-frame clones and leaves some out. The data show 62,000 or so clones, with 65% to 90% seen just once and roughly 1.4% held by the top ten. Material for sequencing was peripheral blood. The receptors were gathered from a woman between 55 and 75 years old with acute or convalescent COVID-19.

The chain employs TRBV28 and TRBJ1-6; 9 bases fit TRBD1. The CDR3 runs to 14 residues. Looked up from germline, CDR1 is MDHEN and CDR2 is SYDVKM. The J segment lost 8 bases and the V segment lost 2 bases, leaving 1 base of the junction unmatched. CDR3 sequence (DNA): TGTGCCAGCAGTTTAACAGGGGGCGATTCACCCCTCCACTTT. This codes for CASSLTGGDSPLHF. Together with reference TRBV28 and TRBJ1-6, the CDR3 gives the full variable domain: DVKVTQSSRYLVKRTGEKVFLECVQDMDHENMFWYRQDPGLGLRLIYFSYDVKMKEKGDIPEGYSVSREKKERFSLILESASTNQTSMYLCASSLTGGDSPLHFGNGTRLTVT.

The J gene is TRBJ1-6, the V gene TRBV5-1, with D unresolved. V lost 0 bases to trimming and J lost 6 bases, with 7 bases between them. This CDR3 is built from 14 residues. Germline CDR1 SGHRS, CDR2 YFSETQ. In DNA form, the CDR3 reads TGCGCCAGCAGCTTGGCCGTGTCTAATTCACCCCTCCACTTT. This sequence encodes CASSLAVSNSPLHF.

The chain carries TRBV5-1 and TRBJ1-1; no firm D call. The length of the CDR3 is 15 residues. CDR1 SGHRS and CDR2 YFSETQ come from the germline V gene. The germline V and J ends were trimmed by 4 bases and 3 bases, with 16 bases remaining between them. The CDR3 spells CASSPGFSGDTEAFF. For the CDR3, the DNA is TGCGCCAGCAGCCCGGGGTTCTCCGGTGACACTGAAGCTTTCTTT.

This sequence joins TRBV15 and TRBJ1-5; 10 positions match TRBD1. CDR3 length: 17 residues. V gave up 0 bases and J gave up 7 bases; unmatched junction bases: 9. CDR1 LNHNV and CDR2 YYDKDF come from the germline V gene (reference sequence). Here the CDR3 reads CATSRDPPGTGVQPQHF. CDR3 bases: TGTGCCACCAGCAGAGATCCTCCCGGGACAGGGGTACAGCCCCAGCATTTT.

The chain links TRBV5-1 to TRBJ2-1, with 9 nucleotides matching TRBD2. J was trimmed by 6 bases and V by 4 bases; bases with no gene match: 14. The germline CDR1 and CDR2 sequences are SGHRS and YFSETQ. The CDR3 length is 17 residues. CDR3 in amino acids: CASSGGQAGGPPNEQFF. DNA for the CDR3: TGCGCCAGCAGCGGGGGCCAGGCGGGAGGGCCCCCCAATGAGCAGTTCTTC.

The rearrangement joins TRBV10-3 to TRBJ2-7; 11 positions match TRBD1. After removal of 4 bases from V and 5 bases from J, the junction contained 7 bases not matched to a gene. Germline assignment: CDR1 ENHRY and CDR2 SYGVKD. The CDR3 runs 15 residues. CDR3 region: CAISVGQGANNEQYF. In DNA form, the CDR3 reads TGTGCCATCAGTGTTGGACAGGGGGCAAATAACGAGCAGTACTTC.

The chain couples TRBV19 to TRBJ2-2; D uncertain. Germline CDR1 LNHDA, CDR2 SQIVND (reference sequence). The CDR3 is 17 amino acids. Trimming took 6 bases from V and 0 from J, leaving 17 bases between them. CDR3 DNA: TGTGCCAGTAGCAATGGTCGACAATTCACGAACACCGGGGAGCTGTTTTTT. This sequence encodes CASSNGRQFTNTGELFF.

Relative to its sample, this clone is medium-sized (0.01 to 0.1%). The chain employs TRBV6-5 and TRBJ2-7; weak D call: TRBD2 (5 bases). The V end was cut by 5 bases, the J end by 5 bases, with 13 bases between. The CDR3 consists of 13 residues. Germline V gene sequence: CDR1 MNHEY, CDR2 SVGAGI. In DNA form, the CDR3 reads TGTGCCAGCAGTACCGCCGGGGTTCACGAGCAGTACTTC. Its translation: CASSTAGVHEQYF.

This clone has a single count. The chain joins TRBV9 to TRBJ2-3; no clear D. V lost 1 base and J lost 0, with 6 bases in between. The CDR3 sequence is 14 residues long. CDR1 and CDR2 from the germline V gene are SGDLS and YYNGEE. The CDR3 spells CASSVSGSTDTQYF. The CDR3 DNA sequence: TGTGCCAGCAGCGTATCCGGTAGCACAGATACGCAGTATTTT.

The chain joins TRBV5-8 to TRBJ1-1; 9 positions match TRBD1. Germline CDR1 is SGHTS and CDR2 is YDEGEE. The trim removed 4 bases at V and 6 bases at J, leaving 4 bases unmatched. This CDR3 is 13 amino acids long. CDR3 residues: CASSARQGAEAFF. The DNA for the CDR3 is TGTGCCAGCAGCGCCCGACAGGGGGCTGAAGCTTTCTTT.

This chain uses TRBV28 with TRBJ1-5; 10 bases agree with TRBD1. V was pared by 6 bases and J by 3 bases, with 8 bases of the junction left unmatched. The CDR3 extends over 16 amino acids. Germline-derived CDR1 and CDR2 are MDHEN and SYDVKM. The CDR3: CASSGWGQGHNQPQHF. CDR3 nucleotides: TGTGCCAGCAGCGGGTGGGGACAGGGGCACAATCAGCCCCAGCATTTT. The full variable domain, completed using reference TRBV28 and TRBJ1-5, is DVKVTQSSRYLVKRTGEKVFLECVQDMDHENMFWYRQDPGLGLRLIYFSYDVKMKEKGDIPEGYSVSREKKERFSLILESASTNQTSMYLCASSGWGQGHNQPQHFGDGTRLSIL.

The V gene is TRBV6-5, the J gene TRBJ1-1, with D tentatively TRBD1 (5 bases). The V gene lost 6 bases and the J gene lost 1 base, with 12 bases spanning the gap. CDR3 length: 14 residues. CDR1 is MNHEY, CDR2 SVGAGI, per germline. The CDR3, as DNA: TGTGCCAGCAGAAGGGGCGGCCAGAACACTGAAGCTTTCTTT. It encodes CASRRGGQNTEAFF.

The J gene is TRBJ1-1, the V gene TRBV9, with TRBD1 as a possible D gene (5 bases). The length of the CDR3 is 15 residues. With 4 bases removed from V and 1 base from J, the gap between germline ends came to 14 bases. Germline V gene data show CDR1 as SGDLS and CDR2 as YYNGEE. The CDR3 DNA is TGTGCCAGCAGCCAACCTTACGGGGGGAACACTGAAGCTTTCTTT. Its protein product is CASSQPYGGNTEAFF.

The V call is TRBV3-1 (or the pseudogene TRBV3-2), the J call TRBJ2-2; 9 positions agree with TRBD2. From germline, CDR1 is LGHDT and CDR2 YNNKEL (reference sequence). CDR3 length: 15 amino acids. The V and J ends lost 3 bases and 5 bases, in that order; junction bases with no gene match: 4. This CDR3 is CASSQLAGVTGELFF. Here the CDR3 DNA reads TGTGCCAGCAGCCAGTTAGCGGGAGTAACCGGGGAGCTGTTTTTT.

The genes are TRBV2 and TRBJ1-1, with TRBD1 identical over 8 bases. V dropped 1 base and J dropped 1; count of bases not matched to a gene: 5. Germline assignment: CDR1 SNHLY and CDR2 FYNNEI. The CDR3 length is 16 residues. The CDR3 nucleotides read TGTGCCAGCAGTGAAGTTGACGGACAGGGGAACACTGAAGCTTTCTTT. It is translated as CASSEVDGQGNTEAFF.

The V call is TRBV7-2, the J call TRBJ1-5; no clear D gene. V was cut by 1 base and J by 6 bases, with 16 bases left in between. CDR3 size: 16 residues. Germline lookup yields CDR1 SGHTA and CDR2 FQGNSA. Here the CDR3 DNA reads TGTGCCAGCAGCTTAGGTCCCCCCCGCTCGGGTCAGCCCCAGCATTTT. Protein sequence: CASSLGPPRSGQPQHF. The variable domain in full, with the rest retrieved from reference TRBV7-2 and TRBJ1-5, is GAGVSQSPSNKVTEKGKDVELRCDPISGHTALYWYRQSLGQGLEFLIYFQGNSAPDKSGLPSDRFSAERTGGSVSTLTIQRTQQEDSAVYLCASSLGPPRSGQPQHFGDGTRLSIL.

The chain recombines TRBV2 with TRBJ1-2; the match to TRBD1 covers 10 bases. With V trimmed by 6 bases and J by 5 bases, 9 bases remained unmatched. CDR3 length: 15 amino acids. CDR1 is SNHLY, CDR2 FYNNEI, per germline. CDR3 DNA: TGTGCCAGCAGAAGGGACAGGGGAGGCGGTTATGGCTACACCTTC. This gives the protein CASRRDRGGGYGYTF.

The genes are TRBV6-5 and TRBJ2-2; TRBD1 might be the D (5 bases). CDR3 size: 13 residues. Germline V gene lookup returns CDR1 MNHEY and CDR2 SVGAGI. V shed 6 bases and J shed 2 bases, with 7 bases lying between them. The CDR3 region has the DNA TGTGCCAGCAGACAGGAAAACACCGGGGAGCTGTTTTTT. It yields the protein CASRQENTGELFF.

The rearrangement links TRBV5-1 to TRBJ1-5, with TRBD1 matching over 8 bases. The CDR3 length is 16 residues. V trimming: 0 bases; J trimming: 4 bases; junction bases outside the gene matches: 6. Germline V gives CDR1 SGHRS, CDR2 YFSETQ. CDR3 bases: TGCGCCAGCAGCTTGGGGGCAGGGGGCGGTAATCAGCCCCAGCATTTT. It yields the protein CASSLGAGGGNQPQHF. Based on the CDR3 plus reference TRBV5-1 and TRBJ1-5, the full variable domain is KAGVTQTPRYLIKTRGQQVTLSCSPISGHRSVSWYQQTPGQGLQFLFEYFSETQRNKGNFPGRFSGRQFSNSRSEMNVSTLELGDSALYLCASSLGAGGGNQPQHFGDGTRLSIL.

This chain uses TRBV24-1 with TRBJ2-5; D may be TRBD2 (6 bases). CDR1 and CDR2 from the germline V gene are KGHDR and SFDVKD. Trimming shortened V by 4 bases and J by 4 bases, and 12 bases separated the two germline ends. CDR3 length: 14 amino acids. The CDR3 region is CATSEALGGETQYF. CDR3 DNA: TGTGCCACCAGTGAGGCCTTGGGGGGAGAGACCCAGTACTTC.

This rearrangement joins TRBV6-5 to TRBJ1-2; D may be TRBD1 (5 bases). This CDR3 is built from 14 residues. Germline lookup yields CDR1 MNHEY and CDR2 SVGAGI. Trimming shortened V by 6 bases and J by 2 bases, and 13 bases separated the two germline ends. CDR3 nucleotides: TGTGCCAGCAGGGCCCTGACAGTCAACTATGGCTACACCTTC. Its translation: CASRALTVNYGYTF.

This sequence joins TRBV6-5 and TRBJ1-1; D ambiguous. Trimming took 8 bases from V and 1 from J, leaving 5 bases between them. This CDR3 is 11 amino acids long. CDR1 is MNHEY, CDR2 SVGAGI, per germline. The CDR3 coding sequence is TGTGCCAGCGAGGCGAACACTGAAGCTTTCTTT. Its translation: CASEANTEAFF.

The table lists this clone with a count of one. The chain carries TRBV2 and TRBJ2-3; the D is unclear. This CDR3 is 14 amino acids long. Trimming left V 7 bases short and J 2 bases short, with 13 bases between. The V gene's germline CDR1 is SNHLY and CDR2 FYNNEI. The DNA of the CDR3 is TGTGCCAGCAAGAGGATTTGGGTCACAGATACGCAGTATTTT. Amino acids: CASKRIWVTDTQYF. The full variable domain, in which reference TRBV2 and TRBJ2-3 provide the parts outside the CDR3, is EPEVTQTPSHQVTQMGQEVILRCVPISNHLYFYWYRQILGQKVEFLVSFYNNEISEKSEIFDDQFSVERPDGSNFTLKIRSTKLEDSAMYFCASKRIWVTDTQYFGPGTRLTVL.

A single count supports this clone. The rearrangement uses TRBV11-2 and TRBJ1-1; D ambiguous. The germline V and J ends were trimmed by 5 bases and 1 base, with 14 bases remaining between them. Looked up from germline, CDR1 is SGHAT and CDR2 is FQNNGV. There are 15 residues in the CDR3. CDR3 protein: CASSPSGIWNTEAFF. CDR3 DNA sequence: TGTGCCAGCAGCCCTAGCGGGATTTGGAACACTGAAGCTTTCTTT.

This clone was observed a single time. CDR3 loop: CATSDGGFSTDTQYF. The CDR3 region has the DNA TGTGCCACCAGTGATGGGGGGTTCAGCACAGATACGCAGTATTTT. The chain recombines TRBV24-1 with TRBJ2-3; D may be TRBD2 (6 bases). Trimming removed 3 bases at V and 0 bases at J, with 9 bases between. From germline, CDR1 is KGHDR and CDR2 SFDVKD. This CDR3 has 15 amino acids.

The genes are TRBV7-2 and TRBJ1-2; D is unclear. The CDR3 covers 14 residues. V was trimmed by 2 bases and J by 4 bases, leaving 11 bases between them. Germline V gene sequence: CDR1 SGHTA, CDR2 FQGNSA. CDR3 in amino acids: CASSLSRGSYGYTF. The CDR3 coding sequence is TGTGCCAGCAGCTTATCTAGAGGGTCCTATGGCTACACCTTC.

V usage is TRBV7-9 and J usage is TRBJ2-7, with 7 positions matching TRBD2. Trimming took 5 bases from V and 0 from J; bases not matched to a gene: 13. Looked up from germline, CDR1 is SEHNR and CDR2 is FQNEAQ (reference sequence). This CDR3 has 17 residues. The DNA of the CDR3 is TGTGCCAGCAGCCCCTTTGGCGACCTAGCGGCCTCCTACGAGCAGTACTTC. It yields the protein CASSPFGDLAASYEQYF.

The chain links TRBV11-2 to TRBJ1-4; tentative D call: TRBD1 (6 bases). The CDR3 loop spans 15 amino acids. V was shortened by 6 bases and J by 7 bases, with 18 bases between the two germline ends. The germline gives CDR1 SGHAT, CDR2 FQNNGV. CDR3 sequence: CASRLRGLGAEKLFF. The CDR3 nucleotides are TGTGCCAGCAGACTTAGGGGGTTGGGGGCTGAAAAACTGTTTTTT.

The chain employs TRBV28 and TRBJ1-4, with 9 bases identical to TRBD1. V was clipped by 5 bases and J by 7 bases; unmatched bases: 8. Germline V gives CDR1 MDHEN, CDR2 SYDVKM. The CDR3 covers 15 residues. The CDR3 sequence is CASSSHRGLREKLFF. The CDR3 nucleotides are TGTGCCAGCAGTAGTCACAGGGGGCTTCGTGAAAAACTGTTTTTT. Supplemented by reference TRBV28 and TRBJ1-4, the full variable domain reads DVKVTQSSRYLVKRTGEKVFLECVQDMDHENMFWYRQDPGLGLRLIYFSYDVKMKEKGDIPEGYSVSREKKERFSLILESASTNQTSMYLCASSSHRGLREKLFFGSGTQLSVL.